This TCR beta chain was recorded in a study of T-cell reconstitution after alpha-beta-depleted transplantation in children. V shed 5 bases, J shed 10 bases, and the junction held 12 bases outside the gene matches. This CDR3 region has 15 residues. Per germline, CDR1 SGHTA and CDR2 FQGTGA. Unique molecular identifiers were incorporated when the TCRbeta library was constructed. TCRdb reanalysed the PCR reads using MiXCR and keeps one entry per CDR3 protein. Found here are around 530,000 distinct CDR3 sequences, 30% to 35% of them singletons; the top ten hold around 2.3%. This chain connects TRBV7-3 to TRBJ2-1; 9 bases align to TRBD2. The sequences come from PBMCs from the stem cell graft donor, collected from the stem cell graft. The receptor comes from a human donor who donated a stem cell graft to a child with aplastic anemia. The chain's CDR3 is CASSPQSGLASEQFF. CDR3 nucleotide sequence: TGTGCCAGCAGCCCCCAGTCGGGACTAGCTTCCGAGCAGTTCTTC.